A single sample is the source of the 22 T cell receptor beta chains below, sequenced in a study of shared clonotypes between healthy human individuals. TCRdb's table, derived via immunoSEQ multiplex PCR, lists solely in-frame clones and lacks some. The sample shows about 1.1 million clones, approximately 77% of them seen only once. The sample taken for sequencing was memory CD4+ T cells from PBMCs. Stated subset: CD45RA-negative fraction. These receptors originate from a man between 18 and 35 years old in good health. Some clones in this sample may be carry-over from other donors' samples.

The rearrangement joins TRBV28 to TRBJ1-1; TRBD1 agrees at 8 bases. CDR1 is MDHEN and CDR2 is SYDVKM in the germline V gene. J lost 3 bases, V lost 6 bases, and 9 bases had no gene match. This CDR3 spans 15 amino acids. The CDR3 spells CASSSSGTGYTEAFF. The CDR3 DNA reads TGTGCCAGCAGCTCTTCCGGGACAGGTTACACTGAAGCTTTCTTT.

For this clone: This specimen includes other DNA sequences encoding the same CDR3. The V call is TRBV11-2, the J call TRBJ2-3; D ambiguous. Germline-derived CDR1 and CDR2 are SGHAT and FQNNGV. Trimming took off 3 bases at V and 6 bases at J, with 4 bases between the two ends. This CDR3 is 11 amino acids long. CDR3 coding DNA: TGTGCCAGCAGCTTTCGGGATACGCAGTATTTT. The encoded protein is CASSFRDTQYF.

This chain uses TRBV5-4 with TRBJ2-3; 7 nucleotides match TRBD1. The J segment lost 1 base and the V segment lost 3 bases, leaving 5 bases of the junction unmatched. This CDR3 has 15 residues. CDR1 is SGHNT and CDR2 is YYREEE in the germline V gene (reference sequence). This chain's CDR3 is CASSSPGTGTDTQYF. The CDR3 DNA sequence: TGTGCCAGCAGCTCCCCCGGGACAGGCACAGATACGCAGTATTTT. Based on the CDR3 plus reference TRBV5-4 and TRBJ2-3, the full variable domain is ETGVTQSPTHLIKTRGQQVTLRCSSQSGHNTVSWYQQALGQGPQFIFQYYREEENGRGNFPPRFSGLQFPNYSSELNVNALELDDSALYLCASSSPGTGTDTQYFGPGTRLTVL.

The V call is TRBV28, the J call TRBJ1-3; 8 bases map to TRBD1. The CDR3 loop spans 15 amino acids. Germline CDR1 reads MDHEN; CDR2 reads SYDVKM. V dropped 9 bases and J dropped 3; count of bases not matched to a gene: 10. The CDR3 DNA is TGTGCCAGTGGCCGGGGCACAGGGGGTGGAAACACCATATATTTT. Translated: CASGRGTGGGNTIYF.

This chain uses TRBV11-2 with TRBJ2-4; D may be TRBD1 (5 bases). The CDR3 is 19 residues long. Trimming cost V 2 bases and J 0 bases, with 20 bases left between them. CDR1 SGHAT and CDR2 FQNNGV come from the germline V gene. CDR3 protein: CASSLYPTDRLLAKNIQYF. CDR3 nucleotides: TGTGCCAGCAGCTTATACCCGACCGACAGATTACTAGCCAAAAACATTCAGTACTTC.

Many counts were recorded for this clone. As DNA, the CDR3 is TGCAGCGTTGACTGGGGACAGGGAGATACCTATGGCTACACCTTC. Its translation: CSVDWGQGDTYGYTF. This chain links TRBV29-1 with TRBJ1-2; 9 bases are a match to TRBD1. The CDR3 is 15 residues long. J lost 4 bases, V lost 3 bases, and 9 bases had no gene match. Germline loops: CDR1 SQVTM, CDR2 ANQGSEA.

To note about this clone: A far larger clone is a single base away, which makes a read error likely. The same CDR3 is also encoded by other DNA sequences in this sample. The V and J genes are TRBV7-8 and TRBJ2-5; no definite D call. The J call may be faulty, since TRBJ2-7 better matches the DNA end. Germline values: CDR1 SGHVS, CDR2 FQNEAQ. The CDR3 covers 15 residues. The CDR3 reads CASSFLRYSPYEQYF. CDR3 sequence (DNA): TGTGCCAGCAGTTTCCTTCGCTACTCACCCTACGAGCAGTACTTC.

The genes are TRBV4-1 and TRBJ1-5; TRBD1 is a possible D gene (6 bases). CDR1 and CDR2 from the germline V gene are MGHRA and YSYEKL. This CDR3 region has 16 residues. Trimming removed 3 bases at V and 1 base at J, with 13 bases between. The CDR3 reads CASSQRGGASNQPQHF. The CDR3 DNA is TGCGCCAGCAGCCAGCGCGGGGGGGCGAGCAATCAGCCCCAGCATTTT.

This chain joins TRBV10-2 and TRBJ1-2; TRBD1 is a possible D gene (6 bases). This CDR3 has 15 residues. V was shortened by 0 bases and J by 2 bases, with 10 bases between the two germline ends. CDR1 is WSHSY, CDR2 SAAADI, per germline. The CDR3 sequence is CASSESRGANYGYTF. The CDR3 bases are TGCGCCAGCAGTGAGTCTCGGGGGGCAAACTATGGCTACACCTTC.

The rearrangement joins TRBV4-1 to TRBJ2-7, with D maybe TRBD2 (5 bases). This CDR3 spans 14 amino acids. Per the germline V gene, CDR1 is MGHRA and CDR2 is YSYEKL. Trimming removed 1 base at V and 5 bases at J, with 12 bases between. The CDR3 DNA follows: TGCGCCAGCAGCCAAGGGTGGCTAGCTGACGAGCAGTACTTC. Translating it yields CASSQGWLADEQYF.

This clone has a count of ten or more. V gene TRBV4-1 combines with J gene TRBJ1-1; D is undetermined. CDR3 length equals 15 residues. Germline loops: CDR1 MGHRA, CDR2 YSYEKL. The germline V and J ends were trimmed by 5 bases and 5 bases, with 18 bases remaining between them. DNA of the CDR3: TGCGCCAGCAGCGAAGGGTCCGGGGAGGATACTGAAGCTTTCTTT. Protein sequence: CASSEGSGEDTEAFF.

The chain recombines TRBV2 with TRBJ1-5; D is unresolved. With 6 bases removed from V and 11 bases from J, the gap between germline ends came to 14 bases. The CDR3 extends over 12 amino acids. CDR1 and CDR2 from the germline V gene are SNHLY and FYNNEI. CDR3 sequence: CASRTFPGSQHF. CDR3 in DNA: TGTGCCAGCAGAACTTTTCCTGGGTCCCAGCATTTT.

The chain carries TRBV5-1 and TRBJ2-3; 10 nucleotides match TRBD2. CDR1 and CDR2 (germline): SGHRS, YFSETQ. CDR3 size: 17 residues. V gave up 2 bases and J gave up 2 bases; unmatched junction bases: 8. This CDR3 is CASSFYRTSGFTDTQYF. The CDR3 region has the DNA TGCGCCAGCAGCTTCTATAGGACTAGCGGTTTCACAGATACGCAGTATTTT. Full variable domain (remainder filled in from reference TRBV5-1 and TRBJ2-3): KAGVTQTPRYLIKTRGQQVTLSCSPISGHRSVSWYQQTPGQGLQFLFEYFSETQRNKGNFPGRFSGRQFSNSRSEMNVSTLELGDSALYLCASSFYRTSGFTDTQYFGPGTRLTVL.

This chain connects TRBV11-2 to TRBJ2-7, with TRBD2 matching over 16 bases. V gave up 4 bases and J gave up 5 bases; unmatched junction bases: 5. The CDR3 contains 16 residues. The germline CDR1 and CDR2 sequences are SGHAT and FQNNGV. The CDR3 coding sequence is TGTGCCAGCAGCTCGGGACTAGCGGGAGGGTGGGACGAGCAGTACTTC. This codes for CASSSGLAGGWDEQYF.

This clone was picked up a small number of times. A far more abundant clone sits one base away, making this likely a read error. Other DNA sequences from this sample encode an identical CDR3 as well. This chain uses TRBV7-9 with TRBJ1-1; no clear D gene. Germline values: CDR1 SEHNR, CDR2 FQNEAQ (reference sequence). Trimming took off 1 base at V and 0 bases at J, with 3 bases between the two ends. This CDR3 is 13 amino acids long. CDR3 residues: CASSLGMNTEAFF. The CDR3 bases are TGTGCCAGCAGCTTAGGCATGAACACTGAAGCTTTCTTT.

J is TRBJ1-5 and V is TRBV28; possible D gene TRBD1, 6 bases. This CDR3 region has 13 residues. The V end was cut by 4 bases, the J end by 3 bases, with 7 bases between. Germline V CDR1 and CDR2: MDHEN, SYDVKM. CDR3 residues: CASSSGANQPQHF. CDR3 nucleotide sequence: TGTGCCAGCAGTTCGGGGGCCAATCAGCCCCAGCATTTT.

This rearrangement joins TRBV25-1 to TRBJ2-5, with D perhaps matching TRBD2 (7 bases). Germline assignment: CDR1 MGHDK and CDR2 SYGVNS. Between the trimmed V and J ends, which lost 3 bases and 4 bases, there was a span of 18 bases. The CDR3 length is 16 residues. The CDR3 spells CASSDGWQGRGETQYF. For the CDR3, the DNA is TGTGCCAGCAGTGATGGTTGGCAGGGGAGGGGAGAGACCCAGTACTTC.

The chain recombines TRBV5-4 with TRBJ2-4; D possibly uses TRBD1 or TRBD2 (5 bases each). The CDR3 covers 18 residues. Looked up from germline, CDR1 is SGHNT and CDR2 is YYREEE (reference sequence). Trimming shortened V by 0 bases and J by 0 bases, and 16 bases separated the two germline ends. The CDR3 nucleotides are TGTGCCAGCAGCTTGGCAGGAAATGGGGGATTAGCCAAAAACATTCAGTACTTC. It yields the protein CASSLAGNGGLAKNIQYF. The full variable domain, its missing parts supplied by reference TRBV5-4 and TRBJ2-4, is ETGVTQSPTHLIKTRGQQVTLRCSSQSGHNTVSWYQQALGQGPQFIFQYYREEENGRGNFPPRFSGLQFPNYSSELNVNALELDDSALYLCASSLAGNGGLAKNIQYFGAGTRLSVL.

The CDR3 DNA sequence: TGTGCCAGCAGCTTAGGGGTACAGGGGGGCGGTAGACGATTCACTGAAGCTTTCTTT. Its protein product is CASSLGVQGGGRRFTEAFF. The chain is built from TRBV11-2 and TRBJ1-1, with 8 bases identical to TRBD1. V shed 1 base, J shed 4 bases, and the junction held 17 bases outside the gene matches. Per germline, CDR1 SGHAT and CDR2 FQNNGV. The CDR3 has 19 amino acids. The full variable domain, its missing parts supplied by reference TRBV11-2 and TRBJ1-1, is EAGVAQSPRYKIIEKRQSVAFWCNPISGHATLYWYQQILGQGPKLLIQFQNNGVVDDSQLPKDRFSAERLKGVDSTLKIQPAKLEDSAVYLCASSLGVQGGGRRFTEAFFGQGTRLTVV.

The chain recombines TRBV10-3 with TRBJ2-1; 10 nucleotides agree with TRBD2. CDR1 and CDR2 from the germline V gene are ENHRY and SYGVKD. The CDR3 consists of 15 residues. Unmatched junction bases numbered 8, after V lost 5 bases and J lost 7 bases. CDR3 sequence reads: CAISSLAGVMNEQFF. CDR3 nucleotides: TGTGCCATCAGTTCCCTAGCGGGAGTGATGAATGAGCAGTTCTTC.

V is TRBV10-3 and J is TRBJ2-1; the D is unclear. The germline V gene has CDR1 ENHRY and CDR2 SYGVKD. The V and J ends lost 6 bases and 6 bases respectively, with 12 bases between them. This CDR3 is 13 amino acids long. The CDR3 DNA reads TGTGCCATCAGCCCCCTGCAAGTCAATGAGCAGTTCTTC. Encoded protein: CAISPLQVNEQFF.

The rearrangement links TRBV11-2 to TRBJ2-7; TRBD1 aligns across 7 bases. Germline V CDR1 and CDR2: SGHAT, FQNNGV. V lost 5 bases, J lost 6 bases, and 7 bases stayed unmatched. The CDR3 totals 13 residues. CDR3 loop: CASSGGQFSEQYF. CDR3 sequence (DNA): TGTGCCAGCAGCGGGGGACAGTTCTCCGAGCAGTACTTC.